This TCR beta chain was observed in a study of blood T cells in healthy people across ages. Study-level results: Greater diversity and more naive CD4+ cells were seen in long-lived donors than in aged donors.

The authors drew around 9.3 milliliters of peripheral blood from each donor. A second PCR, run for roughly 7 to 12 cycles, used a sample-barcoded 5' primer plus a J-beta primer mix. The template-switch adaptor was a 5' adaptor with 12 random nucleotides. It tagged each cDNA molecule. Each CDR3 protein gets one entry after TCRdb re-called the 5' RACE reads with MiXCR. The repertoire holds about 1.6 million distinct CDR3 sequences, with almost 35% as singletons. Remarks on this clonotype: No antigen is known for it.

Sequenced: blood. The sequence was obtained from a woman aged 25 to 39 in good health.

CDR3 sequence reads: CASREVVRVEQFF. Written as DNA, the CDR3 is TGTGCCAGCAGGGAGGTTGTTAGGGTCGAGCAGTTCTTC. V and J are TRBV6-1 and TRBJ2-1; tentatively, D is TRBD2 (5 bases). The CDR3 length is 13 residues. V gave up 6 bases and J gave up 10 bases, with 16 bases separating them. Germline V gene data show CDR1 as MNHNS and CDR2 as SASEGT.